This TCR beta chain was documented in a study of blood T cell repertoires in COVID-19. The overall study: PBMCs, B-cell-depleted T cells, or T cells provided the cDNA or gDNA that made up the material.

In the source study's methods: Nucleated cell counts were estimated from reference gene primer amplification. Sequencing was performed with immunoSEQ multiplex PCR; in TCRdb, only in-frame clones are kept and a portion is missing. Clonal size and the V and J genes are those of that table, whereas D and trimming came from the DNA. This table has more than 95,000 clones, roughly 80% appearing once. The sequence derives from a woman in her seventies with acute or convalescent COVID-19. The sample was peripheral blood.

The CDR3 nucleotides are TGTGCCAGCAGTGAATCACAGCTTAACTATGGCTACACCTTC. Translated: CASSESQLNYGYTF. The chain is built from TRBV2 and TRBJ1-2; D unclear. V lost 2 bases, J lost 1 base, and 8 bases lay in between. This CDR3 has 14 amino acids. The V gene's germline CDR1 is SNHLY and CDR2 FYNNEI. Supplemented by reference TRBV2 and TRBJ1-2, the full variable domain reads EPEVTQTPSHQVTQMGQEVILRCVPISNHLYFYWYRQILGQKVEFLVSFYNNEISEKSEIFDDQFSVERPDGSNFTLKIRSTKLEDSAMYFCASSESQLNYGYTFGSGTRLTVV.